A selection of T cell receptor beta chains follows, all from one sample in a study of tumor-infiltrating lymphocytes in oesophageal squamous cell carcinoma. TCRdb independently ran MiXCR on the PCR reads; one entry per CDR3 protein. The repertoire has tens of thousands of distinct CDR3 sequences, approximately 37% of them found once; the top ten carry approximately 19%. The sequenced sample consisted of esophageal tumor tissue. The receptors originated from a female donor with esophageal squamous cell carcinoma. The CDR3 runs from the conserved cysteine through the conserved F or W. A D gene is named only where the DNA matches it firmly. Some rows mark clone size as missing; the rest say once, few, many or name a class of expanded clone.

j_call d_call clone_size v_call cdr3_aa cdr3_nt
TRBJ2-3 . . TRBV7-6 CASSSPLTLSTDTQYF TGTGCCAGCAGCTCTCCACTTACCCTTAGCACAGATACGCAGTATTTT
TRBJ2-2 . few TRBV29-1 CSAMGTAPGGELFF TGCAGCGCGATGGGTACAGCTCCGGGCGGGGAGCTGTTTTTT
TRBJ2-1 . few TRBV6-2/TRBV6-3 CASSDQTKLYYEQFF TGTGCCAGCAGCGATCAGACGAAACTCTACTACGAGCAGTTCTTC
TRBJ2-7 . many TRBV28 CASRRIGSGYEQYF TGTGCCAGCAGGAGGATTGGAAGTGGCTACGAGCAGTACTTC
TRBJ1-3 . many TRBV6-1 CASSERQYTIYF TGTGCCAGCAGTGAAAGACAGTACACCATATATTTT
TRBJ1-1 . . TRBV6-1 CASSRPDSEAFF TGTGCCAGCAGTCGCCCGGACAGTGAAGCTTTCTTT
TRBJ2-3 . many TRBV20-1 CSARVLPITGSSTDTQYF TGCAGTGCTAGAGTTTTACCCATAACAGGGTCCAGCACAGATACGCAGTATTTT
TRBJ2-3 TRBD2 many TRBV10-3 CAISAGSGRASDTQYF TGTGCCATCAGTGCGGGTAGCGGGAGGGCATCAGATACGCAGTATTTT
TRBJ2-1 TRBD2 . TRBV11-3 CASSLDGTSGYNEQFF TGTGCCAGCAGCTTAGATGGGACTAGTGGCTACAATGAGCAGTTCTTC
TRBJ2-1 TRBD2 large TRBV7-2 CASSSGLVGYNEQFF TGTGCCAGCAGCAGCGGACTAGTTGGGTACAATGAGCAGTTCTTC
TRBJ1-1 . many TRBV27 CASSPRDWNTEAFF TGTGCCAGCAGTCCACGGGACTGGAACACTGAAGCTTTCTTT
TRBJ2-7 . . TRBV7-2 CASSSDSDTYEQYF TGTGCCAGCAGCTCGGACAGCGACACCTACGAGCAGTACTTC
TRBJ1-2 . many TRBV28 CASSLRGAGYGYTF TGTGCCAGCAGTTTACGAGGGGCGGGGTATGGCTACACCTTC
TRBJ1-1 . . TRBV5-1 CASSLVVNTEAFF TGCGCCAGCAGCTTGGTGGTGAACACTGAAGCTTTCTTT
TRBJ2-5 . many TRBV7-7 CASSPRVQETQYF TGTGCTAGCAGCCCGAGAGTCCAAGAGACCCAGTACTTC
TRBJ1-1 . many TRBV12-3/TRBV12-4 CASTNLGSGAFF TGTGCCAGCACTAACCTGGGGAGTGGAGCTTTCTTT
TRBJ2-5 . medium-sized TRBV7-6 CASSLSGETQYF TGTGCCAGCAGCTTGTCAGGCGAGACCCAGTACTTC
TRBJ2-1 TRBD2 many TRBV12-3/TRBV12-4 CASSPRAGGPDEQFF TGTGCCAGCAGTCCGAGAGCGGGAGGGCCGGATGAGCAGTTCTTC
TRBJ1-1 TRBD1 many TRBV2 CASSDPIDRGDTEAFF TGTGCCAGCAGTGACCCTATAGACAGGGGAGACACTGAAGCTTTCTTT
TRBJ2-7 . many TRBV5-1 CASSLKRSHYEQYF TGCGCCAGCAGCCTCAAGCGGAGCCACTACGAGCAGTACTTC
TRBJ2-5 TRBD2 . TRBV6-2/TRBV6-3 CASSYGQAGATQYF TGTGCCAGCAGTTACGGGCAAGCGGGAGCGACCCAGTACTTC
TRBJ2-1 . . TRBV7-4 CASTPVGAYNEQFF TGTGCCAGCACCCCGGTTGGGGCCTACAATGAGCAGTTCTTC
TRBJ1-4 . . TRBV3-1 CASSHSQGSEKLFF TGTGCCAGCAGCCATTCTCAGGGAAGTGAAAAACTGTTTTTT
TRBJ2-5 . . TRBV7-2 CASSLDNGGYNEQYF TGTGCCAGCAGCTTAGACAACGGAGGGTATAATGAGCAGTACTTC
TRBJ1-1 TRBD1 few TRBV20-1 CSARGQGVTEAFF TGCAGTGCTAGGGGACAGGGGGTGACTGAAGCTTTCTTT
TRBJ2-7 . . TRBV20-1 CSARGGATYRYEQYF TGCAGTGCTAGGGGGGGAGCGACCTATAGATACGAGCAGTACTTC
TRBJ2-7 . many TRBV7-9 CASSRVGATYEQYF TGTGCCAGCAGCCGGGTGGGGGCTACCTACGAGCAGTACTTC
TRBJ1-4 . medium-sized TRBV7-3 CASSSQGGTNEKLFF TGTGCCAGCAGCTCCCAGGGTGGAACTAATGAAAAACTGTTTTTT
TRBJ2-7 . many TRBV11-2 CASSLTYEQYF TGTGCCAGCAGCTTAACTTACGAGCAGTACTTC
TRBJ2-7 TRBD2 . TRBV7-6 CASSQTSGGSYEQYF TGTGCCAGCAGCCAGACTAGCGGGGGCTCCTACGAGCAGTACTTC
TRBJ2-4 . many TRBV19 CASSKQGLGAKNIQYF TGTGCCAGTAGTAAACAGGGACTTGGTGCCAAAAACATTCAGTACTTC
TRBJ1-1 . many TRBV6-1 CASSRADTEAFF TGTGCCAGCAGTCGAGCAGACACTGAAGCTTTCTTT
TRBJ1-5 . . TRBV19 CASSIFWGSNQPQHF TGTGCCAGTAGTATATTTTGGGGTAGCAATCAGCCCCAGCATTTT
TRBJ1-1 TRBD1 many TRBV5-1 CASSPRQGSNTEAFF TGCGCCAGCAGCCCACGACAGGGTTCGAACACTGAAGCTTTCTTT
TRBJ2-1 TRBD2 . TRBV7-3 CASSVPTTSGGSGEQFF TGTGCCAGCAGCGTCCCCACCACTAGCGGGGGTTCGGGTGAGCAGTTCTTC
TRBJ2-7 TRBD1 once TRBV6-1 CASSLGTAWDGGYEQYF TGTGCCAGCAGTTTAGGGACAGCCTGGGATGGGGGCTACGAGCAGTACTTC
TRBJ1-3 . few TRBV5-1 CASSLDSFSGNTIYF TGCGCCAGCAGCTTGGACAGTTTCTCTGGAAACACCATATATTTT
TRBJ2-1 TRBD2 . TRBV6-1 CASNRGLAGGHNEQFF TGTGCCAGCAATAGGGGACTAGCGGGAGGGCACAATGAGCAGTTCTTC
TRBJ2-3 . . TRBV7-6 CASSQGDTQYF TGTGCCAGCAGCCAAGGGGATACGCAGTATTTT
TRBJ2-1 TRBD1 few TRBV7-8 CASSSGTGHNEQFF TGTGCCAGCAGCTCGGGGACAGGCCACAATGAGCAGTTCTTC
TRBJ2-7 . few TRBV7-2 CASSFTGTEEQYF TGTGCCAGCAGCTTTACCGGGACGGAAGAGCAGTACTTC
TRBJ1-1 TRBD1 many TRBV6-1 CASTTTPGTGGNTEAFF TGTGCCAGCACTACCACACCCGGGACAGGGGGGAACACTGAAGCTTTCTTT
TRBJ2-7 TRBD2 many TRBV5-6 CASRRPGEGRGEQYF TGTGCCAGCAGGCGGCCCGGGGAGGGAAGAGGCGAGCAGTACTTC
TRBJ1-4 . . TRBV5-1 CASSAMGASTNEKLFF TGCGCCAGCAGCGCGATGGGGGCTTCAACTAATGAAAAACTGTTTTTT
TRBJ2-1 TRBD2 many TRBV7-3 CASSPQRDPGDEQFF TGTGCCAGCAGCCCACAGCGGGACCCCGGCGATGAGCAGTTCTTC
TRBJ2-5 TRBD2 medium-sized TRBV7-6 CASRPTSGRLQETQYF TGTGCCAGCAGACCGACTAGCGGGAGACTTCAAGAGACCCAGTACTTC
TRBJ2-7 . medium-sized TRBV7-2 CASSPDNEQYF TGTGCCAGCAGCCCAGACAATGAGCAGTACTTC
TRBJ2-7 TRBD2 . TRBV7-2 CARSLERESYEQYF TGTGCCCGCAGCTTAGAGCGGGAGTCCTACGAGCAGTACTTC